Listed here is a single T cell receptor (beta chain). No cognate antigen has been identified for it. No qualities accompany the bases; no much larger clone lies one base away. Library generation was performed with UMI-ligation and nested PCR. The beta constant-region primer was an equimolar mix of two oligonucleotides covering both TRBC1 and TRBC2. A single-stranded oligonucleotide containing the SP2 primer and a 12-nucleotide UMI was joined to the 3' end of the cDNA by T4 RNA ligase 1. Four rounds of PCR were used to amplify ligated cDNA, with nested alpha and beta constant-region primers being used together with the SP2 primer. Incubation of the ligation reaction lasted about 19-24 hours at 16 degrees C. PCR2 was usually performed as a SYBR Green qPCR and halted at a preset threshold so that over-amplification would not occur. Apart from the first purification, every purification step used Agencourt AMPure XP magnetic beads. Library quantification was done by Qubit, followed by a TapeStation check on which the main peak was expected at around 650 bp. Pooled libraries were sequenced on an Illumina MiSeq with v2 2x251 paired-end kits, typically giving roughly 0.9-2.1 million reads per sample. Each sample's library went into the pool at approximately 4 nM, and roughly 5-7.5% PhiX was added to help with cluster recognition. The study's own analysis went as follows. FASTQ reads processed by Demultiplexor were assigned V and J genes by Decombinator through tag matching that tolerated a single base-pair mismatch. UMIs were used by Collapsinator to correct both sequencing errors and frequency errors arising from PCR heterogeneity. TCRs were translated and CDR3s were extracted from the conserved cysteine to the FGXG phenylalanine by CDR3Translator, with non-productive sequences being flagged. Gini, Shannon entropy and inverse Simpson indices were calculated on repertoires subsampled to equal numbers of UMI-defined TCRs. Clonotype abundance distributions were fitted to a power law by maximum likelihood within the linear range. On one naive CD8 sample, the pipeline and MIGEC gave similar UMI counts, unique TCR numbers and clonal distributions. In one analysis, naive TCRs also found in any memory subset of the same donor were removed from the naive repertoire. The repertoires were searched for roughly 7,900 CMV-associated CDR3 sequences that had been compiled from VDJdb and a published dataset. TCRdb reprocessing: public reads trimmed at Q25 with fastp, clones called with MiXCR, in-frame beta chains kept. Records with the same CDR3 protein are collapsed into one entry carrying the most frequent genes and DNA. TCRdb, not the authors, supplied the V and J calls. The sample records 130,000 to 150,000 distinct CDR3 sequences, more than 15% of which are singletons. The ten largest clones capture 0.14% to 0.15% of the sample.

The data were obtained in a study of naive and memory T cell subsets (dated by TCRdb to the late 2010s). Regarding the research as a whole: An open-source, UMI-based TCR alpha and beta sequencing pipeline was applied to sorted naive and memory peripheral blood T cell subsets. The results of the functional CMV T cell responses matched the IgG serology results in every case. RNA was DNase-treated and reverse transcribed with TCR constant-region primers, mostly using SuperScript III. The investigation overall reported the following: Clonotypes were defined as single alpha or beta chain sequences, not paired alpha/beta receptors. RNA-based TCR counts may be influenced by expression changes linked to T cell activation and differentiation. After error correction, only a single occurrence was seen for over 85% of naive TCR sequences, so much steeper abundance distributions were produced than in memory subsets. TCR abundance followed a power law whose exponent differed between naive and memory subsets but was consistent across the three individuals. Gini index rose and Shannon and inverse Simpson diversity fell from naive through CM, EM and EMRA in both CD4 and CD8 cells. The repertoire findings for the naive and memory subsets could not be validated against a ground truth, as none was available. A few larger clonotypes were present in naive repertoires, especially CD8 naive repertoires, and these clonotypes were possibly memory cells re-expressing CD45RA.

From the second PCR step onward, the TCR alpha chain libraries and the TCR beta chain libraries were amplified separately. CMV status of each donor was established by measuring IFNgamma production from CD4+ T cells after fresh PBMCs were stimulated overnight with CMV viral lysate. Using Miltenyi beads, CD4 T cells were first positively selected, and CD8 T cells were then positively selected from the CD4-negative fraction. Cells were stained for CD3, CD4, CD8, CD45RA, CD27 and a live/dead dye and were sorted on a BD Aria II into four subsets based on CD45RA and CD27. A few healthy volunteers provided blood, and the blood of each volunteer was split into CD4 and CD8 T cells and then into four differentiation subsets. About 110 ml of peripheral blood was taken from each donor, and PBMC were separated by density-gradient centrifugation on Ficoll-Paque PLUS. Sorted cells were lysed in RLT buffer, and RNA was extracted with a Qiagen RNeasy kit and stored at -80°C.

V is pruned by 4 bases and J by 7 bases, leaving 8 bases of the junction without a gene match. The germline V gene encodes CDR1 SGHRS and CDR2 YFSETQ. The CDR3, cysteine through phenylalanine, is 14 amino acids long. Only the CDR3 part of the read is kept: 42 bases, read in frame from the first base. The clonotype originates from a human donor in good health. Input material: naive CD4+ T cells from blood. The cell subset or site label on this specimen signifies: naive T cells, CD45RA high CD27+. The sequence links TRBV5-1 to TRBJ2-7, with 10 bases in between that match TRBD1. The DNA is as follows: TGCGCCAGCAGCCAAAGACAGGGGGCTGGAGAGCAGTACTTC. This sequence encodes CASSQRQGAGEQYF.